This T cell receptor (beta chain) was recovered during a study of blood T cells in healthy people across ages. The study, taken as a whole, reports: Strongly correlated with naive T cell percentage was TCR beta diversity.

Trimming removed 4 bases at V and 9 bases at J, with 11 bases between. The CDR3 is made up of 12 amino acids. Germline V CDR1 and CDR2: SGHTA, FQGTGA. Donors were systemically healthy Caucasian individuals from Russia aged roughly 6 to 100 years. They isolated at least 7 million PBMCs from each sample. A second about 6 to 12 cycle PCR used barcoded and J-beta primers. Each sample provided no less than 2.5 million CDR3-containing paired-end reads. TCRdb processed the 5' RACE reads anew with MiXCR; each CDR3 protein has one entry. The table records some 1.1 million distinct CDR3 sequences, 30% to 40% of them present only once. With regard to this clonotype: The antigen is unknown.

This clonotype was sampled from a man younger than 30 in good health. Source material: blood. The J gene is TRBJ2-3, the V gene TRBV7-3; possible D gene TRBD2, 6 bases. The CDR3 spells CASSSSSATQYF. CDR3 DNA: TGTGCCAGCAGCTCTTCTAGCGCAACGCAGTATTTT.